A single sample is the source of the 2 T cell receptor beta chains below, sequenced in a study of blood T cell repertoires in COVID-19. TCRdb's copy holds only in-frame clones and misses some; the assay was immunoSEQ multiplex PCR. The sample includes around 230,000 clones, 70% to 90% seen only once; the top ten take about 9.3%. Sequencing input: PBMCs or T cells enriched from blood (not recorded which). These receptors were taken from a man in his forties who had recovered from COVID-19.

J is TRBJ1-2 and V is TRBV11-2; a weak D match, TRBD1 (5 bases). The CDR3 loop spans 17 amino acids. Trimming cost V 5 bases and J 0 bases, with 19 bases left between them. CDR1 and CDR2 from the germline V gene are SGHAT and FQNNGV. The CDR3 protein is CASSALGHPQTNYGYTF. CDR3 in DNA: TGTGCCAGCAGCGCACTTGGACACCCTCAGACTAACTATGGCTACACCTTC.

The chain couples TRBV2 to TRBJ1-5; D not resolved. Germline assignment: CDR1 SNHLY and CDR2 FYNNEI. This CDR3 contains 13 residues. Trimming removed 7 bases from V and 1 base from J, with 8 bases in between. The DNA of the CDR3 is TGTGCCAGCAATCGCGTCAGCAATCAGCCCCAGCATTTT. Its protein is CASNRVSNQPQHF.